These 13 T cell receptor beta chains originate from one sample sequenced in a study of cytomegalovirus exposure and HLA in healthy donors. Profiling relied on immunoSEQ multiplex PCR, and the TCRdb table lists in-frame clones only, not all of them. The sample contains 65,000 to 95,000 clones, about 95% of which appear only once. The material sequenced was PBMCs. These receptor sequences come from a man aged 18 to 35 in good health and CMV-seronegative.

The chain combines TRBV19 with TRBJ2-2; 9 nucleotides align to TRBD1. Trimming took 8 bases from V and 3 from J; bases not matched to a gene: 4. Germline CDR1 and CDR2: LNHDA and SQIVND (reference sequence). This CDR3 is 14 amino acids long. The CDR3 sequence is CASGQGPYTGELFF. The CDR3 region has the DNA TGTGCCAGTGGACAGGGGCCCTACACCGGGGAGCTGTTTTTT.

This chain links TRBV18 with TRBJ2-6; possible D gene TRBD1, 6 bases. The germline gives CDR1 KGHSH, CDR2 LQKENI. With 1 base removed from V and 2 bases from J, the gap between germline ends came to 9 bases. The CDR3 consists of 16 residues. The CDR3 spells CASSPRGRTGANVLTF. The CDR3 DNA sequence: TGTGCCAGCTCACCACGGGGGCGGACTGGGGCCAACGTCCTGACTTTC.

The J gene is TRBJ2-6, the V gene TRBV11-1, with D unresolved. V lost 5 bases, J lost 9 bases, and 20 bases lay in between. Germline V gene sequence: CDR1 SGHAT, CDR2 FQDESV (reference sequence). The CDR3 consists of 16 residues. CDR3 residues: CASSPPPTPSFNVLTF. The DNA for the CDR3 is TGTGCCAGCAGCCCACCCCCGACACCTTCCTTCAACGTCCTGACTTTC.

The CDR3 spells CASRTISELYEQYF. The CDR3 nucleotides read TGTGCCAGCAGGACGATCTCGGAGCTCTACGAGCAGTACTTC. The chain has TRBV28 and TRBJ2-7; D gene uncertain. The CDR3 consists of 14 residues. Germline V gene sequence: CDR1 MDHEN, CDR2 SYDVKM. The ends were cut back, 6 bases at V and 3 bases at J, with 15 bases in the middle.

The J gene is TRBJ1-1, the V gene TRBV4-2; D may be TRBD1 (6 bases). The V end lost 3 bases, the J end lost 8 bases, and 13 bases lay between the germline ends. Germline CDR1 LGHNA, CDR2 YNFKEQ. The CDR3 is 13 residues long. The CDR3 reads CASSQYREQEAFF. The CDR3, as DNA: TGTGCCAGCAGCCAGTACAGGGAACAGGAAGCTTTCTTT.

The chain employs TRBV20-1 and TRBJ1-1; D not resolved. CDR3 length: 10 amino acids. Germline assignment: CDR1 DFQATT and CDR2 SNEGSKA (reference sequence). V shed 8 bases and J shed 3 bases, with 7 bases lying between them. Here the CDR3 DNA reads TGCAGTCCACTAGACACTGAAGCTTTCTTT. Translation: CSPLDTEAFF.

The genes are TRBV27 and TRBJ1-2, with D maybe TRBD1 (6 bases). With 5 bases removed from V and 7 bases from J, the gap between germline ends came to 14 bases. The CDR3 spans 13 residues. Per the germline V gene, CDR1 is MNHEY and CDR2 is SMNVEV (reference sequence). The CDR3 region is CASSPPDSSGYTF. CDR3 nucleotide sequence: TGTGCCAGCAGTCCTCCGGACAGTTCTGGCTACACCTTC.

The V gene is TRBV28, the J gene TRBJ1-4; no firm D call. V lost 6 bases to trimming and J lost 7 bases, with 9 bases between them. The CDR3 covers 12 residues. Germline lookup yields CDR1 MDHEN and CDR2 SYDVKM. CDR3 sequence (DNA): TGTGCCAGCAGCCAGGCTTTTGAAAAACTGTTTTTT. Translated, it gives CASSQAFEKLFF.

The chain employs TRBV30 and TRBJ1-1; D remains ambiguous. Per the germline V gene, CDR1 is GTSNPN and CDR2 is SVGIG (reference sequence). V was trimmed by 3 bases and J by 11 bases, leaving 10 bases between them. The CDR3 has 10 amino acids. The CDR3 sequence: CAWREVGAFF. The CDR3 DNA reads TGTGCCTGGAGGGAGGTAGGGGCTTTCTTT.

The rearrangement uses TRBV2 and TRBJ2-1; 9 bases are a match to TRBD2. Germline V gene sequence: CDR1 SNHLY, CDR2 FYNNEI. After removal of 3 bases from V and 8 bases from J, the junction contained 5 bases not matched to a gene. The CDR3 loop spans 14 amino acids. The CDR3: CASSDRGGAYEQFF. CDR3 nucleotides: TGTGCCAGCAGTGACCGCGGGGGGGCCTATGAGCAGTTCTTC.

The CDR3 here is CASSTGGGEQYF. In DNA, the CDR3 is TGTGCCAGCAGTACAGGGGGGGGTGAGCAGTACTTC. The chain employs TRBV28 and TRBJ2-7; a weak D match, TRBD1 (8 bases). CDR3 length equals 12 residues. Germline CDR1 and CDR2: MDHEN and SYDVKM. Trimming cost V 5 bases and J 7 bases, with 12 bases left between them.

This chain connects TRBV6-5 to TRBJ1-2, with 8 bases fitting TRBD1. Germline V lookup: CDR1 MNHEY, CDR2 SVGAGI. V lost 7 bases and J lost 7; bases outside the gene matches: 5. CDR3 length: 12 amino acids. The CDR3 DNA is TGTGCCAGCACCAGGGGGCTGGGTGGCTACACCTTC. Translating it yields CASTRGLGGYTF.

V and J are TRBV5-4 and TRBJ2-3; TRBD2 matches 9 bases. The CDR3 is 14 amino acids. J gave up 4 bases and V 7 bases, and 7 bases lay outside the gene matches. Germline CDR1 is SGHNT and CDR2 is YYREEE (reference sequence). CDR3 sequence (DNA): TGTGCCAGCCAAAGACTAGCGGACGCAGATACGCAGTATTTT. This codes for CASQRLADADTQYF.